The clone carrying this TCR beta chain was detected only a few times. Sequencing used immunoSEQ multiplex PCR; TCRdb keeps in-frame clones, though not all of them. The sample includes around 160,000 clones, roughly 89% of them seen just once. This entry comes from a study of blood T cell repertoires in COVID-19. For the study at large: In each case, the material was cDNA or gDNA derived from T cells, B-cell-depleted T cells, or PBMCs.

Trimming shortened V by 10 bases and J by 4 bases, and 16 bases separated the two germline ends. Germline V lookup: CDR1 MNHEY, CDR2 SVGAGI. This CDR3 is built from 13 residues. Sequencing was performed on PBMCs or T cells enriched from blood (not recorded which). The origin of this receptor is a woman aged 45-65 years who had been exposed to COVID-19. The chain has TRBV6-5 and TRBJ1-2; possibly TRBD1 for D (5 bases). The CDR3 DNA follows: TGTGCCACCCAAGGGGCAGCTGGCTATGGCTACACCTTC. It specifies CATQGAAGYGYTF.